This T cell receptor (beta chain) was sequenced during a study of a mutant IDH1 vaccine in newly diagnosed glioma. Trimming stripped 8 bases from V and 2 bases from J, with 14 bases between. Germline CDR1 reads SGHKS; CDR2 reads YYEKEE (reference sequence). The CDR3 covers 14 residues. Method: immunoSEQ multiplex PCR; TCRdb's copy keeps in-frame clones and lacks some. The repertoire holds about 66,000 clones, with approximately 83% as singletons. Time point of the sample: baseline, week 1 (first vaccination visit). As for treatment: pre-vaccination baseline after standard-of-care therapy. Donor tumors were new WHO grade 3 or 4 IDH1-mutant, ATRX-lost astrocytomas.

This chain links TRBV5-5 with TRBJ2-1, with D tentatively TRBD1 or TRBD2 (6 bases each). Sequences were derived from PBMCs, sampled from a glioma patient treated with radiotherapy, temozolomide or both. The origin of this receptor is a man aged 25 to 45 with glioma. CDR3 sequence (DNA): TGTGCCAGAAGCGAGGGGGGCACCTACAATGAGCAGTTCTTC. This encodes CARSEGGTYNEQFF.